This section outlines one T cell receptor beta chain sequence together with its context. The libraries of TRB cDNA were constructed through 5' RACE using UMI labels. TCRdb re-analyzed the 5' RACE reads; it lists each CDR3 protein once, without DNA. Its table records over 45,000 distinct CDR3 sequences. This sample was taken from a study of CXCR3-negative and CXCR3-positive naive CD8 T cells. The CDR3 is 14 amino acids. The J gene is TRBJ2-7, the V gene TRBV12-3 or TRBV12-4; the D gene TCRdb calls, TRBD2, cannot be checked with no DNA. Material for sequencing was memory CD8+ T cells from blood. This TCR derives from a human donor in good health. Some clones in this sample may be carry-over from other donors' samples. The CDR3 region is CASSPGRGDYEQYF.